This passage covers 8 T cell receptor beta chains from one sample sequenced in a study of beta chain features in type 1 diabetes. Since all of the isolated RNA was reverse transcribed, expressed TCRB transcripts were what got sequenced. Repertoires were generated with immunoSEQ multiplex PCR, while TCRdb's copy carries only in-frame clones and drops some. The sample includes some 220,000 clones, 11% seen only once; the top ten take 1% to 1.5%. The sequenced material came from central memory CD4+ T cells from blood. Receptors originate from a man younger than 30 in good health.

The V and J genes are TRBV5-6 and TRBJ2-3; unclear D gene. Per germline, CDR1 SGHDT and CDR2 YYEEEE. Trimming took off 2 bases at V and 1 base at J, with 11 bases between the two ends. The CDR3 covers 15 residues. CDR3 sequence (DNA): TGTGCCAGCAGCTTATCCCGGCGGCGCACAGATACGCAGTATTTT. Translated, it gives CASSLSRRRTDTQYF.

This clone was picked up many times. This sequence joins TRBV19 and TRBJ2-3, with TRBD1 matching over 12 bases. Per germline, CDR1 LNHDA and CDR2 SQIVND (reference sequence). There are 16 residues in the CDR3. J gave up 7 bases and V 5 bases, and 10 bases lay outside the gene matches. The CDR3 sequence is CASSDSGTGGANTQYF. CDR3 in DNA: TGTGCCAGTAGTGATTCCGGGACAGGGGGCGCTAATACGCAGTATTTT.

V usage is TRBV5-4 and J usage is TRBJ2-7; D not certain. Germline CDR1 is SGHNT and CDR2 is YYREEE (reference sequence). The CDR3 runs 14 residues. V was clipped by 1 base and J by 1 base, with 9 bases between them. The CDR3 is CASSLSTDSYEQYF. The CDR3 coding sequence is TGTGCCAGCAGCTTGAGCACGGATTCCTACGAGCAGTACTTC.

CDR3 bases: TGCGCCAGCAGCCTCGAGACTAGCGGGAGTGAGGAGACCCAGTACTTC. It codes for CASSLETSGSEETQYF. The genes are TRBV5-1 and TRBJ2-5; 12 bases are a match to TRBD2. CDR3 length: 16 residues. Germline-derived CDR1 and CDR2 are SGHRS and YFSETQ. Losses at the gene ends were 4 bases for V and 5 bases for J; bases not matched to a gene: 9.

About this clone: This may arise from a read error, as a much more abundant clone is one base away. This chain connects TRBV5-4 to TRBJ2-3; D uncertain. CDR1 SGHNT and CDR2 YYREEE come from the germline V gene (reference sequence). The CDR3 extends over 13 amino acids. Trimming took off 2 bases at V and 0 bases at J, with 4 bases between the two ends. The CDR3 loop is CASSFDSTDTQYF. CDR3 nucleotide sequence: TGTGCCAGCAGCTTCGACAGCACAGATACGCAGTATTTT.

This rearrangement joins TRBV4-2 to TRBJ2-1; TRBD1 matches 7 bases. The CDR3 is 15 amino acids. With V trimmed by 3 bases and J by 6 bases, 8 bases remained unmatched. CDR1 and CDR2 from the germline V gene are LGHNA and YNFKEQ. The CDR3 is CASSQDRSRVNEQFF. DNA of the CDR3: TGTGCCAGCAGCCAGGACAGGAGTAGGGTCAATGAGCAGTTCTTC.

The V and J genes are TRBV5-1 and TRBJ2-3; a weak D match, TRBD2 (6 bases). V was clipped by 0 bases and J by 6 bases, with 20 bases between them. CDR3 length equals 17 residues. Per the germline V gene, CDR1 is SGHRS and CDR2 is YFSETQ. As DNA, the CDR3 is TGCGCCAGCAGCTTGGGGATCTCGGACTACTCGAGTGATACGCAGTATTTT. This sequence encodes CASSLGISDYSSDTQYF. Supplemented by reference TRBV5-1 and TRBJ2-3, the full variable domain reads KAGVTQTPRYLIKTRGQQVTLSCSPISGHRSVSWYQQTPGQGLQFLFEYFSETQRNKGNFPGRFSGRQFSNSRSEMNVSTLELGDSALYLCASSLGISDYSSDTQYFGPGTRLTVL.

This CDR3 reads CASSSSGGAGGDTQYF. CDR3 bases: TGTGCCAGCAGCTCTAGCGGAGGAGCAGGCGGAGATACGCAGTATTTT. The chain is built from TRBV5-4 and TRBJ2-3; the match to TRBD2 covers 7 bases. Losses at the gene ends were 3 bases for V and 5 bases for J; bases not matched to a gene: 12. The germline V gene encodes CDR1 SGHNT and CDR2 YYREEE (reference sequence). The CDR3 totals 16 residues.